A selection of T cell receptor beta chains follows, all from one sample in a study of T cells in Graves' hyperthyroidism and ophthalmopathy. TCRdb itself ran the multiplex PCR reads through MiXCR, one entry per CDR3 protein. The sample has some 560,000 distinct CDR3 sequences, 15% to 19% seen once. Sequenced input: blood. These receptors were taken from a woman under 40 with Graves' hyperthyroidism. The CDR3 runs from the conserved cysteine through the conserved F or W. The D gene is left open where the match is weak. Some rows mark clone size as missing; the rest say once, few, many or name a class of expanded clone.

v_call: TRBV5-1
j_call: TRBJ2-1
d_call: -
clone_size: few
cdr3_aa: CASSLGHSKGSEQFF
cdr3_nt: TGCGCCAGCAGCTTGGGCCACTCAAAGGGCAGTGAGCAGTTCTTC

v_call: TRBV30
j_call: TRBJ2-1
d_call: TRBD1
clone_size: many
cdr3_aa: CAFTATGTEQFF
cdr3_nt: TGTGCCTTCACGGCGACCGGGACAGAACAGTTCTTC

v_call: TRBV7-2
j_call: TRBJ2-7
d_call: TRBD2
clone_size: -
cdr3_aa: CASSLVASGRAQYYEQYF
cdr3_nt: TGTGCCAGCAGCTTAGTGGCGAGCGGGAGGGCCCAGTACTACGAGCAGTACTTC

v_call: TRBV20-1
j_call: TRBJ2-3
d_call: TRBD2
clone_size: many
cdr3_aa: CSARAGAAQYF
cdr3_nt: TGCAGTGCTAGGGCGGGAGCGGCGCAGTATTTT

v_call: TRBV15
j_call: TRBJ2-1
d_call: TRBD2
clone_size: -
cdr3_aa: CATSSYRGSIGNEQFF
cdr3_nt: TGTGCCACCAGCAGTTACCGCGGGAGTATCGGCAATGAGCAGTTCTTC

v_call: TRBV11-2
j_call: TRBJ2-2
d_call: -
clone_size: -
cdr3_aa: CASSGRLDYNTGELFF
cdr3_nt: TGTGCCAGCAGCGGGAGGCTTGACTATAACACCGGGGAGCTGTTTTTT

v_call: TRBV28
j_call: TRBJ2-3
d_call: -
clone_size: many
cdr3_aa: CASSSTLNTQYF
cdr3_nt: TGTGCCAGCAGTTCGACACTAAACACGCAGTATTTT

v_call: TRBV2
j_call: TRBJ2-7
d_call: -
clone_size: many
cdr3_aa: CASRGFFLRDKNEQYF
cdr3_nt: TGTGCCAGCAGGGGATTCTTCCTCCGGGACAAAAACGAGCAGTACTTC

v_call: TRBV7-7
j_call: TRBJ2-2
d_call: TRBD2
clone_size: many
cdr3_aa: CASSFLAGVGTGELFF
cdr3_nt: TGTGCCAGCAGCTTCCTCGCGGGAGTTGGAACCGGGGAGCTGTTTTTT

v_call: TRBV7-8
j_call: TRBJ2-6
d_call: -
clone_size: -
cdr3_aa: CASSASTVAGANVLTF
cdr3_nt: TGTGCCAGCAGCGCGTCGACAGTCGCTGGGGCCAACGTCCTGACTTTC

v_call: TRBV2
j_call: TRBJ2-7
d_call: -
clone_size: many
cdr3_aa: CASSERWTVIYEQYF
cdr3_nt: TGTGCCAGCAGTGAACGGTGGACAGTCATCTACGAGCAGTACTTC

v_call: TRBV7-9
j_call: TRBJ2-1
d_call: TRBD2
clone_size: -
cdr3_aa: CASSSGTRAHNEQFF
cdr3_nt: TGTGCCAGCAGCTCCGGGACTAGGGCCCACAATGAGCAGTTCTTC

v_call: TRBV7-2
j_call: TRBJ2-3
d_call: TRBD2
clone_size: many
cdr3_aa: CASTYPDRGESTDTQYF
cdr3_nt: TGTGCCAGCACCTACCCCGATCGGGGGGAGAGTACAGATACGCAGTATTTT

v_call: TRBV20-1
j_call: TRBJ2-1
d_call: TRBD2
clone_size: few
cdr3_aa: CSADRGGNEQFF
cdr3_nt: TGCAGTGCCGACCGCGGGGGGAATGAGCAGTTCTTC

v_call: TRBV18
j_call: TRBJ2-1
d_call: TRBD1
clone_size: many
cdr3_aa: CASSTDRVEQFF
cdr3_nt: TGTGCCAGCTCAACCGACAGGGTTGAGCAGTTCTTC

v_call: TRBV30
j_call: TRBJ2-3
d_call: TRBD2
clone_size: many
cdr3_aa: CAWSMLAGFTDTQYF
cdr3_nt: TGTGCCTGGAGTATGTTAGCGGGGTTCACAGATACGCAGTATTTT

v_call: TRBV12-3/TRBV12-4
j_call: TRBJ2-3
d_call: TRBD2
clone_size: many
cdr3_aa: CASKILAGGDTQYF
cdr3_nt: TGTGCCAGCAAGATACTAGCGGGGGGGGATACGCAGTATTTT

v_call: TRBV24-1
j_call: TRBJ2-1
d_call: -
clone_size: many
cdr3_aa: CATSSRGYNEQFF
cdr3_nt: TGTGCCACCAGTAGCCGGGGTTACAATGAGCAGTTCTTC

v_call: TRBV2
j_call: TRBJ2-7
d_call: TRBD2
clone_size: many
cdr3_aa: CASSEEGLASYEQYF
cdr3_nt: TGTGCCAGCAGTGAAGAGGGACTAGCGAGTTACGAGCAGTACTTC

v_call: TRBV12-5
j_call: TRBJ2-1
d_call: TRBD2
clone_size: -
cdr3_aa: CASGLVKRLAGPNEQFF
cdr3_nt: TGTGCTAGTGGTTTGGTGAAACGACTAGCGGGGCCCAATGAGCAGTTCTTC

v_call: TRBV4-3
j_call: TRBJ1-5
d_call: -
clone_size: -
cdr3_aa: CASSHGYRDSQPQHF
cdr3_nt: TGCGCCAGCAGCCATGGTTACAGGGATAGCCAGCCCCAGCATTTT

v_call: TRBV3-1
j_call: TRBJ1-5
d_call: -
clone_size: many
cdr3_aa: CASSQDPTGSNQPQHF
cdr3_nt: TGTGCCAGCAGCCAAGACCCGACAGGTAGCAATCAGCCCCAGCATTTT

v_call: TRBV6-2/TRBV6-3
j_call: TRBJ2-7
d_call: -
clone_size: -
cdr3_aa: CASSTNSYEQYF
cdr3_nt: TGTGCCAGCAGTACTAACTCCTACGAGCAGTACTTC

v_call: TRBV27
j_call: TRBJ2-1
d_call: -
clone_size: many
cdr3_aa: CASSSNNEQFF
cdr3_nt: TGTGCCAGCAGCTCGAACAATGAGCAGTTCTTC

v_call: TRBV7-9
j_call: TRBJ1-2
d_call: -
clone_size: -
cdr3_aa: CATSEGDRYYGYTF
cdr3_nt: TGTGCCACCTCGGAGGGGGACCGCTACTATGGCTACACCTTC

v_call: TRBV5-1
j_call: TRBJ2-1
d_call: -
clone_size: many
cdr3_aa: CASMDSIRNEQFF
cdr3_nt: TGCGCCAGTATGGACAGCATCAGAAATGAGCAGTTCTTC

v_call: TRBV7-2
j_call: TRBJ2-7
d_call: -
clone_size: many
cdr3_aa: CASSLGAGPSYEQYF
cdr3_nt: TGTGCCAGCAGCTTAGGGGCGGGCCCCTCCTACGAGCAGTACTTC

v_call: TRBV24-1
j_call: TRBJ2-2
d_call: -
clone_size: few
cdr3_aa: CATGGLARAGELFF
cdr3_nt: TGTGCCACCGGTGGCTTAGCGAGAGCCGGGGAGCTGTTTTTT

v_call: TRBV7-6
j_call: TRBJ2-5
d_call: -
clone_size: many
cdr3_aa: CASSLRGASETQYF
cdr3_nt: TGTGCCAGCAGCCTAAGAGGGGCCAGTGAGACCCAGTACTTC

v_call: TRBV4-2
j_call: TRBJ2-1
d_call: TRBD2
clone_size: -
cdr3_aa: CASSQDLAGSSYNEQFF
cdr3_nt: TGTGCCAGCAGCCAGGATCTAGCGGGAAGCTCCTACAATGAGCAGTTCTTC

v_call: TRBV7-9
j_call: TRBJ2-7
d_call: -
clone_size: many
cdr3_aa: CASIQDLLGAEQYF
cdr3_nt: TGTGCCAGCATCCAGGATCTTCTCGGGGCTGAGCAGTACTTC

v_call: TRBV9
j_call: TRBJ2-1
d_call: -
clone_size: many
cdr3_aa: CASSVYGINEQFF
cdr3_nt: TGTGCCAGCAGCGTGTACGGGATCAATGAGCAGTTCTTC

v_call: TRBV7-2
j_call: TRBJ2-3
d_call: TRBD2
clone_size: few
cdr3_aa: CASSSRTSGMYTQYF
cdr3_nt: TGTGCCAGCAGCTCTAGGACTAGCGGGATGTATACGCAGTATTTT

v_call: TRBV7-6
j_call: TRBJ2-2
d_call: -
clone_size: -
cdr3_aa: CASSLSAGPDTGELFF
cdr3_nt: TGTGCCAGCAGCTTGTCCGCGGGTCCCGACACCGGGGAGCTGTTTTTT

v_call: TRBV5-1
j_call: TRBJ1-6
d_call: -
clone_size: -
cdr3_aa: CASSVDPTSSYNSPLHF
cdr3_nt: TGCGCCAGCAGCGTAGACCCCACGAGCTCCTATAATTCACCCCTCCACTTT

v_call: TRBV20-1
j_call: TRBJ2-3
d_call: -
clone_size: few
cdr3_aa: CMLEGNSADTQYF
cdr3_nt: TGCATGCTGGAGGGGAATTCAGCAGATACGCAGTATTTT

v_call: TRBV15
j_call: TRBJ2-5
d_call: TRBD1
clone_size: many
cdr3_aa: CATSRDRGWGQETQYF
cdr3_nt: TGTGCCACCAGCAGAGACAGGGGGTGGGGGCAAGAGACCCAGTACTTC

v_call: TRBV7-9
j_call: TRBJ2-1
d_call: TRBD2
clone_size: -
cdr3_aa: CASSLGGLDHNEQFF
cdr3_nt: TGTGCCAGCAGCTTAGGAGGACTAGACCACAATGAGCAGTTCTTC

v_call: TRBV6-1
j_call: TRBJ1-1
d_call: TRBD1
clone_size: many
cdr3_aa: CASSGRQGYTEAFF
cdr3_nt: TGTGCCAGCAGTGGAAGACAGGGCTACACTGAAGCTTTCTTT

v_call: TRBV5-6
j_call: TRBJ2-1
d_call: -
clone_size: -
cdr3_aa: CASSLIDRALAVNDNEQFF
cdr3_nt: TGTGCCAGCAGCTTAATAGACAGGGCTCTAGCGGTAAATGACAATGAGCAGTTCTTC

v_call: TRBV7-2
j_call: TRBJ2-5
d_call: -
clone_size: many
cdr3_aa: CASSLESRHQETQYF
cdr3_nt: TGTGCCAGCAGCTTAGAGTCCCGGCACCAAGAGACCCAGTACTTC